This is a list of T cell receptor beta chains from one sample in a study of CD8 T cells in Susac syndrome. TCRdb used MiXCR to reprocess the immunoSEQ multiplex PCR reads, holding one entry per CDR3 protein. The table lists about 280,000 distinct CDR3 sequences, around 83% of them singletons. Sequencing was performed on CD8+ T cells from PBMCs. These receptor sequences come from a human donor with multiple sclerosis. CDR3s include the opening cysteine and the closing phenylalanine or tryptophan. D genes are given only for firm matches. Size values are once, few and many counts, or a class for expanded clones, and some rows have none.

d_gene: TRBD1
abundance: .
j_gene: TRBJ2-7
v_gene: TRBV4-1
CDR3aa: CASSQRDRAYEQYF
CDR3nt: TGCGCCAGCAGCCAACGGGACAGGGCCTACGAGCAGTACTTC

d_gene: TRBD1
abundance: once
j_gene: TRBJ2-1
v_gene: TRBV6-5
CDR3aa: CASSSPWTGYNEQFF
CDR3nt: TGTGCCAGCAGTTCGCCGTGGACAGGATACAATGAGCAGTTCTTC

d_gene: TRBD2
abundance: .
j_gene: TRBJ2-7
v_gene: TRBV15
CDR3aa: CATSLDAGETYEQYF
CDR3nt: TGTGCCACCAGCCTAGATGCGGGGGAGACCTACGAGCAGTACTTC

d_gene: .
abundance: .
j_gene: TRBJ1-1
v_gene: TRBV29-1
CDR3aa: CSATGGRTTEAFF
CDR3nt: TGCAGCGCGACGGGGGGGCGGACCACTGAAGCTTTCTTT

d_gene: .
abundance: .
j_gene: TRBJ1-3
v_gene: TRBV19
CDR3aa: CAIEGVGEDGNTIYF
CDR3nt: TGTGCCATCGAGGGCGTCGGGGAAGATGGAAACACCATATATTTT

d_gene: TRBD1
abundance: .
j_gene: TRBJ1-5
v_gene: TRBV30
CDR3aa: CAWRHGTGNNQPQHF
CDR3nt: TGTGCCTGGAGACATGGGACAGGAAATAATCAGCCCCAGCATTTT

d_gene: .
abundance: once
j_gene: TRBJ2-2
v_gene: TRBV12-3/TRBV12-4
CDR3aa: CASSSYGRSTGELFF
CDR3nt: TGTGCCAGCAGCTCTTATGGCAGGTCCACCGGGGAGCTGTTTTTT

d_gene: .
abundance: .
j_gene: TRBJ2-1
v_gene: TRBV2
CDR3aa: CASPNEVGSYNEQFF
CDR3nt: TGTGCCAGCCCGAACGAGGTGGGAAGTTACAATGAGCAGTTCTTC

d_gene: TRBD2
abundance: .
j_gene: TRBJ2-1
v_gene: TRBV5-1
CDR3aa: CASTGGREYNEQFF
CDR3nt: TGCGCCAGCACGGGTGGGAGGGAGTACAATGAGCAGTTCTTC

d_gene: TRBD1
abundance: once
j_gene: TRBJ2-2
v_gene: TRBV20-1
CDR3aa: CSAYPGQIRTGELFF
CDR3nt: TGCAGTGCGTACCCGGGACAGATTCGCACCGGGGAGCTGTTTTTT

d_gene: TRBD1
abundance: .
j_gene: TRBJ1-5
v_gene: TRBV2
CDR3aa: CASRGQEQHF
CDR3nt: TGTGCCAGCAGAGGACAGGAGCAGCATTTT

d_gene: TRBD2
abundance: .
j_gene: TRBJ2-2
v_gene: TRBV7-9
CDR3aa: CASSLAGGLALTGELFF
CDR3nt: TGTGCCAGCAGCTTAGCGGGGGGACTAGCCCTCACCGGGGAGCTGTTTTTT

d_gene: TRBD1
abundance: .
j_gene: TRBJ1-2
v_gene: TRBV12-3/TRBV12-4
CDR3aa: CASSTRTGWNEGYTF
CDR3nt: TGTGCCAGCAGTACCCGGACAGGGTGGAATGAGGGCTACACCTTC

d_gene: .
abundance: once
j_gene: TRBJ2-2
v_gene: TRBV15
CDR3aa: CATRAPGISTGELFF
CDR3nt: TGTGCCACCAGAGCCCCGGGAATCTCAACCGGGGAGCTGTTTTTT

d_gene: .
abundance: .
j_gene: TRBJ2-3
v_gene: TRBV27
CDR3aa: CASGPVPQRADTQYF
CDR3nt: TGTGCCAGCGGCCCTGTACCCCAGCGCGCAGATACGCAGTATTTT

d_gene: .
abundance: .
j_gene: TRBJ2-3
v_gene: TRBV10-3
CDR3aa: CAILGGTDTQYF
CDR3nt: TGTGCCATCCTCGGTGGCACAGATACGCAGTATTTT

d_gene: .
abundance: once
j_gene: TRBJ2-5
v_gene: TRBV9
CDR3aa: CASSEYDRAETQYF
CDR3nt: TGTGCCAGCAGCGAATATGACCGCGCGGAGACCCAGTACTTC

d_gene: .
abundance: few
j_gene: TRBJ2-1
v_gene: TRBV7-2
CDR3aa: CASSVGAPQFF
CDR3nt: TGTGCCAGCAGCGTAGGCGCGCCGCAGTTCTTC

d_gene: .
abundance: .
j_gene: TRBJ2-3
v_gene: TRBV12-3/TRBV12-4
CDR3aa: CASSLAVSRLQYF
CDR3nt: TGTGCCAGCAGTTTAGCGGTCTCACGCTTGCAGTATTTT

d_gene: .
abundance: once
j_gene: TRBJ1-6
v_gene: TRBV12-3/TRBV12-4
CDR3aa: CASSPHKMNDSPLHF
CDR3nt: TGTGCCAGCAGTCCCCATAAGATGAATGATTCACCCCTCCACTTT

d_gene: .
abundance: .
j_gene: TRBJ2-5
v_gene: TRBV25-1
CDR3aa: CASSEVAEETQYF
CDR3nt: TGTGCCAGCAGTGAAGTGGCAGAAGAGACCCAGTACTTC

d_gene: .
abundance: .
j_gene: TRBJ1-2
v_gene: TRBV10-3
CDR3aa: CAISDTGGTFYGYTF
CDR3nt: TGTGCCATCAGTGATACGGGGGGCACTTTCTATGGCTACACCTTC

d_gene: .
abundance: .
j_gene: TRBJ2-3
v_gene: TRBV4-1
CDR3aa: CASRDRRNSTDTQYF
CDR3nt: TGCGCCAGCAGGGATAGACGGAATTCCACAGATACGCAGTATTTT

d_gene: .
abundance: .
j_gene: TRBJ2-5
v_gene: TRBV6-5
CDR3aa: CASSYYGTAQETQYF
CDR3nt: TGTGCCAGCAGTTACTACGGGACGGCTCAAGAGACCCAGTACTTC

d_gene: TRBD1
abundance: .
j_gene: TRBJ2-7
v_gene: TRBV29-1
CDR3aa: CSVETGALSEQYF
CDR3nt: TGCAGCGTCGAGACAGGGGCCCTTAGTGAGCAGTACTTC

d_gene: TRBD2
abundance: .
j_gene: TRBJ2-1
v_gene: TRBV2
CDR3aa: CASRRTSGLGDNEQFF
CDR3nt: TGTGCCAGCAGACGGACTAGCGGGTTGGGTGATAATGAGCAGTTCTTC

d_gene: TRBD2
abundance: .
j_gene: TRBJ2-7
v_gene: TRBV7-9
CDR3aa: CASRPSGSSSYEQYF
CDR3nt: TGTGCCAGCAGACCGAGCGGGAGTAGCTCCTACGAGCAGTACTTC

d_gene: .
abundance: few
j_gene: TRBJ1-1
v_gene: TRBV19
CDR3aa: CASSIIRRGLDTEAFF
CDR3nt: TGTGCCAGTAGTATAATAAGGAGAGGATTGGACACTGAAGCTTTCTTT

d_gene: .
abundance: .
j_gene: TRBJ2-5
v_gene: TRBV25-1
CDR3aa: CASSKRTSRGETQYF
CDR3nt: TGTGCCAGCAGTAAACGGACTTCCCGGGGAGAGACCCAGTACTTC

d_gene: TRBD1
abundance: .
j_gene: TRBJ1-2
v_gene: TRBV20-1
CDR3aa: CSSLDRGTPYGYTF
CDR3nt: TGCAGTTCACTAGACAGGGGCACCCCTTACGGCTACACCTTC

d_gene: TRBD2
abundance: .
j_gene: TRBJ2-1
v_gene: TRBV28
CDR3aa: CASVSAGTSGSRVQNEQFF
CDR3nt: TGTGCCAGCGTGAGCGCCGGGACTAGCGGGAGTAGGGTCCAGAATGAGCAGTTCTTC

d_gene: TRBD2
abundance: .
j_gene: TRBJ2-3
v_gene: TRBV28
CDR3aa: CASSFWAGATDTQYF
CDR3nt: TGTGCCAGCAGTTTTTGGGCGGGAGCCACAGATACGCAGTATTTT

d_gene: TRBD2
abundance: .
j_gene: TRBJ2-7
v_gene: TRBV27
CDR3aa: CASSLSGTRYEQYF
CDR3nt: TGTGCCAGCAGTTTAAGCGGGACCCGTTACGAGCAGTACTTC

d_gene: .
abundance: .
j_gene: TRBJ2-7
v_gene: TRBV6-1
CDR3aa: CASSVLSYEQYF
CDR3nt: TGTGCCAGCAGTGTCCTCTCCTACGAGCAGTACTTC

d_gene: .
abundance: .
j_gene: TRBJ1-2
v_gene: TRBV20-1
CDR3aa: CSARDFSEYYGYTF
CDR3nt: TGCAGTGCTAGAGATTTCAGCGAATACTATGGCTACACCTTC

d_gene: TRBD1
abundance: .
j_gene: TRBJ2-7
v_gene: TRBV5-4
CDR3aa: CASSYDRGTYEQYF
CDR3nt: TGTGCCAGCAGCTACGACAGGGGGACCTACGAGCAGTACTTC

d_gene: TRBD1
abundance: .
j_gene: TRBJ1-5
v_gene: TRBV30
CDR3aa: CAWRDRSSNQPQHF
CDR3nt: TGTGCCTGGAGGGACAGGAGTAGCAATCAGCCCCAGCATTTT

d_gene: .
abundance: few
j_gene: TRBJ2-1
v_gene: TRBV9
CDR3aa: CASSASGNEQFF
CDR3nt: TGTGCCAGCAGCGCCTCCGGGAACGAGCAGTTCTTC

d_gene: .
abundance: .
j_gene: TRBJ2-1
v_gene: TRBV24-1
CDR3aa: CATSDWNEQFF
CDR3nt: TGTGCCACCAGTGATTGGAATGAGCAGTTCTTC

d_gene: .
abundance: .
j_gene: TRBJ2-1
v_gene: TRBV12-3/TRBV12-4
CDR3aa: CASSLAGGVNNEQFF
CDR3nt: TGTGCCAGCAGTTTAGCCGGAGGGGTTAACAATGAGCAGTTCTTC

d_gene: .
abundance: .
j_gene: TRBJ2-7
v_gene: TRBV7-9
CDR3aa: CAIEGSHYEQYF
CDR3nt: TGTGCCATTGAGGGGTCTCATTACGAGCAGTACTTC

d_gene: TRBD1
abundance: .
j_gene: TRBJ2-2
v_gene: TRBV27
CDR3aa: CASSPVDRTNTGELFF
CDR3nt: TGTGCCAGCAGTCCAGTGGACAGGACGAACACCGGGGAGCTGTTTTTT

d_gene: .
abundance: .
j_gene: TRBJ1-2
v_gene: TRBV27
CDR3aa: CASSLSQSTYGYTF
CDR3nt: TGTGCCAGCAGTTTATCACAGTCCACCTATGGCTACACCTTC

d_gene: TRBD1
abundance: .
j_gene: TRBJ2-7
v_gene: TRBV2
CDR3aa: CASREGQGATYEQYF
CDR3nt: TGTGCCAGCAGGGAAGGACAGGGGGCAACCTACGAGCAGTACTTC